The 5 T cell receptor beta chains in this list originate from one sample, sequenced in a study of human T cells and chemical hapten exposure. A single record per CDR3 protein comes from TCRdb applying MiXCR to the RACE reads. The sample lists 340,000 or so distinct CDR3 sequences, about 7% seen once, with approximately 8% in the top ten. Time point: patch test 1, 2 weeks after DPC sensitization. Regarding treatment: therapeutic diphenylcyclopropenone sensitization with weekly scalp DPC. This specimen consisted of whole blood, obtained in connection with sensitization to the hapten diphenylcyclopropenone (DPC). These receptors were obtained from a woman under 30 with alopecia areata. Some clones in this sample may be carry-over from other donors' samples.

The sample holds many counts of this clonotype. The CDR3 spells CASSQETTYGEQYF. Here the CDR3 DNA reads TGCGCCAGCAGCCAAGAAACGACCTACGGCGAGCAGTACTTC. The chain links TRBV4-1 to TRBJ2-7; D ambiguous. V was trimmed by 0 bases and J by 6 bases, leaving 12 bases between them. Germline values: CDR1 MGHRA, CDR2 YSYEKL. The CDR3 loop spans 14 amino acids.

This rearrangement joins TRBV6-6 to TRBJ1-2; 9 nucleotides agree with TRBD1. V lost 2 bases to trimming and J lost 6 bases; unmatched junction nucleotides: 4. The CDR3 loop spans 14 amino acids. Germline assignment: CDR1 MNHNY and CDR2 SVGAGI (reference sequence). The CDR3: CASSYPGTGNGYTF. CDR3 DNA: TGTGCCAGCAGTTACCCAGGGACAGGGAATGGCTACACCTTC.

This chain joins TRBV2 and TRBJ1-4; 8 bases are a match to TRBD1. The CDR3 sequence is 14 residues long. The V gene's germline CDR1 is SNHLY and CDR2 FYNNEI. Trimming at V came to 6 bases and at J to 4 bases, leaving 4 bases not matched to a gene. The CDR3: CASRVTGVNEKLFF. The CDR3 nucleotides are TGTGCCAGCAGGGTGACAGGGGTTAATGAAAAACTGTTTTTT.

This clonotype was seen a handful of times. This chain links TRBV6-6 with TRBJ1-4, with no clear D. This CDR3 region has 15 residues. The V gene lost 0 bases and the J gene lost 0 bases, with 5 bases spanning the gap. Germline V gene data show CDR1 as MNHNY and CDR2 as SVGAGI (reference sequence). CDR3 in amino acids: CASSYSEATNEKLFF. The CDR3 DNA follows: TGTGCCAGCAGTTACTCTGAGGCAACTAATGAAAAACTGTTTTTT.

The CDR3 DNA reads TGTGCCAGCAGGCTAGCGGGGGGCGGAAGAGATACGCAGTATTTT. Its protein product is CASRLAGGGRDTQYF. V and J are TRBV3-1 and TRBJ2-3; TRBD2 matches 11 bases. After removal of 6 bases from V and 5 bases from J, the junction contained 7 bases not matched to a gene. This CDR3 region has 15 residues. CDR1 and CDR2 from the germline V gene are LGHDT and YNNKEL (reference sequence).